Below, one T cell receptor (beta chain) is given with its context. What it recognizes is unknown. The sample comes from a study of beta chain features in type 1 diabetes. Sequenced material consisted of expressed TCRB transcripts (all of the isolated RNA was reverse transcribed). Generated by immunoSEQ multiplex PCR, the TCRdb table keeps only in-frame clones and is missing some. The data show 200,000 to 250,000 clones, with 13% to 15% seen just once and around 0.03% held by the top ten. V was clipped by 2 bases and J by 6 bases; unmatched bases: 2. The CDR3 runs 15 residues. Germline V gene lookup returns CDR1 KGHSH and CDR2 LQKENI. Study results and caveats: In comparison with healthy donors, patients had naive, central memory and Treg TCRB repertoires that appeared more similar.

Populations obtained by sorting all exceeded 95% purity. Material: naive CD4+ T cells from blood. The J gene is TRBJ1-6, the V gene TRBV18; 9 bases match TRBD1. This clonotype was obtained from a woman aged 40 to 50 in good health. DNA for the CDR3: TGTGCCAGCTCACCAGGGACAGGGCCTAATTCACCCCTCCACTTT. Amino acid sequence: CASSPGTGPNSPLHF.